The 8 T cell receptor beta chains in this list originate from one sample, sequenced in a study of T cells in Graves' hyperthyroidism and ophthalmopathy. RNA transcripts were the template for amplifying TCR beta CDR3 regions. TCR CDR3 underwent first-round RT-PCR with the HTBI primer set. TCRdb ran MiXCR on the multiplex PCR reads and lists one entry per CDR3 protein. There are some 700,000 distinct CDR3 sequences in the sample; 17% occur only once, and 15% to 19% lies in the top ten. The material sequenced was blood. The receptors stem from a man over 45 with Graves' hyperthyroidism.

With respect to this clonotype: A much bigger clone sits one base away, suggesting this may be a read error. This chain connects TRBV6-5 to TRBJ2-1; tentative D call: TRBD2 (5 bases). Germline-derived CDR1 and CDR2 are MNHEY and SVGAGI. This CDR3 region has 14 residues. The CDR3, as DNA: TGTGCCAGCAGTTACGAGAGGGTTTATAATGAGCAGTCCTTC. It specifies CASSYERVYNEQSF.

This clonotype was observed many times. The chain couples TRBV11-1 to TRBJ1-2, with D possibly matching TRBD1 (5 bases). The CDR3 is 15 amino acids. Germline V CDR1 and CDR2: SGHAT, FQDESV (reference sequence). Deletions cut 0 bases from V and 7 bases from J, with 15 bases between. The CDR3 is CASSLALAGSAGYTF. CDR3 sequence (DNA): TGTGCCAGCAGCTTAGCGCTGGCAGGGTCCGCTGGCTACACCTTC.

This clonotype has a count of ten or more. This chain links TRBV27 with TRBJ2-1; a weak D match, TRBD2 (6 bases). V was cut by 6 bases and J by 0 bases, with 18 bases left in between. Germline V gives CDR1 MNHEY, CDR2 SMNVEV (reference sequence). This CDR3 contains 17 residues. Here the CDR3 reads CASSPGAGPSSYNEQFF. As DNA, the CDR3 is TGTGCCAGCAGCCCTGGAGCGGGCCCTAGCTCCTACAATGAGCAGTTCTTC.

This clonotype was counted once. A much larger clone lies one base from this, so it may be a read error. V gene TRBV7-9 combines with J gene TRBJ1-1; 7 bases agree with TRBD1. This CDR3 region has 14 residues. Germline CDR1 is SEHNR and CDR2 is FQNEAQ (reference sequence). J gave up 7 bases and V 5 bases, and 10 bases lay outside the gene matches. The CDR3 DNA reads TGTGCCAGCAGCCTCGGACAGGCCTTCCTTGAAGCTTTCTTT. This sequence encodes CASSLGQAFLEAFF.

This clonotype was detected ten times or more. The V and J genes are TRBV6-2 or TRBV6-3 and TRBJ1-5, with D possibly being TRBD1 (5 bases). The CDR3 is 15 amino acids. The germline gives CDR1 MNHEY, CDR2 SVGEGT. Trimming cost V 5 bases and J 1 base, with 12 bases left between them. The CDR3 spells CASSPPWGSNQPQHF. DNA for the CDR3: TGTGCCAGCAGTCCCCCGTGGGGGAGCAATCAGCCCCAGCATTTT.

Only a few counts were recorded for this clonotype. This rearrangement joins TRBV29-1 to TRBJ2-5, with D possibly called TRBD1 or TRBD2 (5 bases each). Germline V gene data show CDR1 as SQVTM and CDR2 as ANQGSEA. The CDR3 covers 14 residues. Deletions cut 7 bases from V and 0 bases from J, with 15 bases between. The DNA for the CDR3 is TGCAGCGGACGGGACGGATGGTACCAAGAGACCCAGTACTTC. Encoded protein: CSGRDGWYQETQYF.

This clonotype was counted only a few times. The chain has TRBV15 and TRBJ1-3; D remains ambiguous. Germline V lookup: CDR1 LNHNV, CDR2 YYDKDF (reference sequence). V was clipped by 2 bases and J by 0 bases, with 8 bases between them. The CDR3 is 15 residues long. The CDR3, as DNA: TGTGCCACCAGCAGAATGGCAGACTCTGGAAACACCATATATTTT. Encoded protein: CATSRMADSGNTIYF.

This clonotype was detected ten times or more. The chain employs TRBV7-3 and TRBJ2-1, with TRBD2 matching 10 bases. The CDR3 length is 19 residues. The ends lost 1 base at V and 0 bases at J; junction bases unmatched: 9. Germline values: CDR1 SGHTA, CDR2 FQGTGA. The DNA of the CDR3 is TGTGCCAGCAGCTTAATGTGGACTAGCGGTTTTAGCTCCTACAATGAGCAGTTCTTC. As protein: CASSLMWTSGFSSYNEQFF. Full variable domain (outside the CDR3, taken from reference TRBV7-3 and TRBJ2-1): GAGVSQTPSNKVTEKGKYVELRCDPISGHTALYWYRQSLGQGPEFLIYFQGTGAADDSGLPNDRFFAVRPEGSVSTLKIQRTERGDSAVYLCASSLMWTSGFSSYNEQFFGPGTRLTVL.